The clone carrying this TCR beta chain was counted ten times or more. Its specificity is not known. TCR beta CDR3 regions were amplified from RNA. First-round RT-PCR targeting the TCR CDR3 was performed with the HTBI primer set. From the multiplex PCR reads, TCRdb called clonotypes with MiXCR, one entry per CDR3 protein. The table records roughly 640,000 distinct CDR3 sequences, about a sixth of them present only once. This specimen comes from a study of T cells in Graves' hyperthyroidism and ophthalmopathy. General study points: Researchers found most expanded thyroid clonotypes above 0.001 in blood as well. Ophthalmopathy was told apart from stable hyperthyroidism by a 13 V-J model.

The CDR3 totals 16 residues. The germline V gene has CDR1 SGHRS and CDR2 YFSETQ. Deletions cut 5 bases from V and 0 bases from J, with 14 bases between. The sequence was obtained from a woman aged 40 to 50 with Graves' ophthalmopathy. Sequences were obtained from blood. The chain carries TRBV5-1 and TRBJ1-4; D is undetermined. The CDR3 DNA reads TGCGCCAGCAGTCTCGGCCGCCTTTCAACTAATGAAAAACTGTTTTTT. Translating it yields CASSLGRLSTNEKLFF.